Listed here are 23 T cell receptor beta chains from one sample, sequenced in a study of cytomegalovirus exposure and HLA in healthy donors. The study ran its PCR with 60 Vbeta and 13 Jbeta primers. Only in-frame clones appear in the TCRdb table, and some are missing; sequencing was by immunoSEQ multiplex PCR. The sample includes approximately 270,000 clones, 80% of them seen just once. The sequenced material came from PBMCs. The origin of the receptors is a girl aged 2 to 10 in good health and CMV-seronegative.

A note on this clone: The junction shows a germline mismatch at one end, possibly a read error. The chain recombines TRBV7-9 with TRBJ2-7; a weak D match, TRBD1 (5 bases). The CDR3 is made up of 15 amino acids. CDR1 is SEHNR and CDR2 is FQNEAQ in the germline V gene (reference sequence). Here the CDR3 reads CSSSSNYQGPYEQYF. The CDR3 DNA reads as TGTTCCAGCAGCTCAAATTATCAGGGCCCCTACGAGCAGTACTTC.

This chain's CDR3 is CATSRDQDRGEPQHF. The CDR3 DNA sequence: TGTGCCACCAGCAGAGACCAAGACCGGGGTGAGCCCCAGCATTTT. The chain employs TRBV15 and TRBJ1-5; D is uncertain. The ends were cut back, 0 bases at V and 8 bases at J, with 14 bases in the middle. Germline CDR1 reads LNHNV; CDR2 reads YYDKDF (reference sequence). This CDR3 has 15 residues.

In its sample, this clone was seen a few times. This chain connects TRBV7-3 to TRBJ2-6, with 8 positions matching TRBD1. The CDR3 consists of 16 residues. Per germline, CDR1 SGHTA and CDR2 FQGTGA. V was clipped by 8 bases and J by 2 bases; unmatched bases: 8. The CDR3 loop is CASSGQGNAGANVLTF. CDR3 coding DNA: TGTGCCAGCTCTGGACAGGGCAACGCTGGGGCCAACGTCCTGACTTTC.

J is TRBJ2-1 and V is TRBV5-5, with D perhaps TRBD2 (5 bases). Trimming removed 4 bases at V and 8 bases at J, with 22 bases between. Germline CDR1 is SGHKS and CDR2 is YYEKEE (reference sequence). This CDR3 comprises 16 residues. DNA of the CDR3: TGTGCCAGCAGCCCCTGGTGGTCGACGGGATATGATGAGCAGTTCTTC. Protein: CASSPWWSTGYDEQFF.

This clone was seen a few times. V is TRBV7-9 and J is TRBJ2-7; no clear D. The CDR3 has 15 amino acids. V was pared by 3 bases and J by 5 bases, with 17 bases between. In germline, CDR1 is SEHNR, CDR2 FQNEAQ (reference sequence). The CDR3 sequence: CASSLIGAVDNEQYF. The CDR3 region has the DNA TGTGCCAGCAGCTTGATTGGCGCAGTCGACAACGAGCAGTACTTC.

A word on this clone: A read error may produce the germline difference seen at one junction end. The rearrangement joins TRBV7-9 to TRBJ2-7; possibly TRBD1 for D (5 bases). Germline V gene lookup returns CDR1 SEHNR and CDR2 FQNEAQ (reference sequence). The CDR3 is 12 residues long. The CDR3 bases are TGTTCCAGCAGCTTATTAGGGGACGAGCAGTACTTC. As protein: CSSSLLGDEQYF.

This chain connects TRBV5-1 to TRBJ2-1; 15 bases agree with TRBD2. Germline CDR1 SGHRS, CDR2 YFSETQ. The CDR3 sequence is 17 residues long. After removal of 4 bases from V and 7 bases from J, the junction contained 9 bases not matched to a gene. This CDR3 is CASSPRTSGRAGNEQFF. The CDR3 DNA sequence: TGCGCCAGCAGCCCACGGACTAGCGGGAGGGCGGGGAATGAGCAGTTCTTC.

The CDR3 region has the DNA TGTGCCAGCATGGGTCGCGGGGGCCCCAACTACGAGCAGTACTTC. Its protein is CASMGRGGPNYEQYF. The rearrangement links TRBV6-5 to TRBJ2-7; possible D gene TRBD2, 7 bases. Trimming took 7 bases from V and 3 from J, leaving 19 bases between them. Germline CDR1 reads MNHEY; CDR2 reads SVGAGI. The CDR3 has 15 residues.

This clone was seen only once. This sequence joins TRBV4-1 and TRBJ2-1; 11 bases are shared with TRBD2. Looked up from germline, CDR1 is MGHRA and CDR2 is YSYEKL. The CDR3 length is 16 residues. With V trimmed by 4 bases and J by 7 bases, 9 bases remained unmatched. The DNA of the CDR3 is TGCGCCAGCAGCCCAGACAGGACTAGCGGGTGGAATGAGCAGTTCTTC. Its translation: CASSPDRTSGWNEQFF.

The chain employs TRBV7-9 and TRBJ2-7, with 7 bases fitting TRBD1. Per germline, CDR1 SEHNR and CDR2 FQNEAQ (reference sequence). CDR3 size: 15 residues. V dropped 0 bases and J dropped 3; count of bases not matched to a gene: 5. CDR3 sequence (DNA): TGTGCCAGCAGCTTAGCCGGGACAGCCTACTACGAGCAGTACTTC. This gives the protein CASSLAGTAYYEQYF. Supplemented by reference TRBV7-9 and TRBJ2-7, the full variable domain reads DTGVSQNPRHKITKRGQNVTFRCDPISEHNRLYWYRQTLGQGPEFLTYFQNEAQLEKSRLLSDRFSAERPKGSFSTLEIQRTEQGDSAMYLCASSLAGTAYYEQYFGPGTRLTVT.

As to this clone: The same CDR3 can be traced to other DNA sequences in this sample. The V gene is TRBV9, the J gene TRBJ1-1, with D maybe TRBD1 (5 bases). Trimming removed 2 bases at V and 0 bases at J, with 8 bases between. Germline assignment: CDR1 SGDLS and CDR2 YYNGEE. The CDR3 runs to 14 residues. This chain's CDR3 is CASSVGGMNTEAFF. The DNA of the CDR3 is TGTGCCAGCAGCGTCGGGGGAATGAACACTGAAGCTTTCTTT.

This chain links TRBV5-6 with TRBJ2-1; 13 nucleotides line up with TRBD2. The V and J ends lost 4 bases and 5 bases, in that order; junction bases with no gene match: 6. The CDR3 runs 16 residues. Germline V CDR1 and CDR2: SGHDT, YYEEEE. Here the CDR3 reads CASSRTSGSINNEQFF. CDR3 nucleotides: TGTGCCAGCAGCCGGACTAGCGGGAGTATTAACAATGAGCAGTTCTTC.

This chain joins TRBV19 and TRBJ1-2, with TRBD1 identical over 7 bases. Per the germline V gene, CDR1 is LNHDA and CDR2 is SQIVND (reference sequence). The CDR3 extends over 14 amino acids. V lost 3 bases and J lost 3; bases outside the gene matches: 4. CDR3 protein: CASSILTGDYGYTF. DNA for the CDR3: TGTGCCAGTAGTATCCTTACAGGGGACTATGGCTACACCTTC.

As for this clone: No conserved phenylalanine or tryptophan is present at the end of the CDR3, so a read error is the likely explanation. The limits of the CDR3 on the DNA are not certain, so only TCRdb's listed CDR3 is given. The genes are TRBV2 and TRBJ1-4. The length of the CDR3 is 9 amino acids, counting both ends. Germline V CDR1 and CDR2: SNHLY, FYNNEI. The CDR3 loop reads CAAGGPMVS.

The rearrangement uses TRBV5-4 and TRBJ1-2; no definite D call. Germline assignment: CDR1 SGHNT and CDR2 YYREEE (reference sequence). CDR3 length equals 13 residues. V gave up 6 bases and J gave up 4 bases, with 13 bases separating them. This CDR3 reads CASTGFGVYGYTF. The CDR3 DNA reads as TGTGCCAGCACAGGCTTCGGGGTCTATGGCTACACCTTC.

The CDR3 nucleotides are TGTGCCAGCGACTTCGAGACCACAGATACGCAGTATTTT. Translating gives CASDFETTDTQYF. The V call is TRBV2, the J call TRBJ2-3; no firm D call. V was clipped by 8 bases and J by 2 bases, with 11 bases between them. This CDR3 is built from 13 residues. Germline assignment: CDR1 SNHLY and CDR2 FYNNEI. The variable domain in full, with the rest retrieved from reference TRBV2 and TRBJ2-3, is EPEVTQTPSHQVTQMGQEVILRCVPISNHLYFYWYRQILGQKVEFLVSFYNNEISEKSEIFDDQFSVERPDGSNFTLKIRSTKLEDSAMYFCASDFETTDTQYFGPGTRLTVL.

This chain joins TRBV5-1 and TRBJ2-1; TRBD2 might be the D (6 bases). V gave up 2 bases and J gave up 4 bases, with 16 bases separating them. The CDR3 has 16 amino acids. Germline V gene sequence: CDR1 SGHRS, CDR2 YFSETQ. The CDR3 here is CASSLTWDSGYNEQFF. As DNA, the CDR3 is TGCGCCAGCAGCTTAACCTGGGACTCTGGATACAATGAGCAGTTCTTC.

V is TRBV5-1 and J is TRBJ2-5; tentative D call: TRBD1 (6 bases). V gave up 0 bases and J gave up 1 base, with 13 bases separating them. The CDR3 loop spans 16 amino acids. Looked up from germline, CDR1 is SGHRS and CDR2 is YFSETQ. The CDR3 DNA reads as TGCGCCAGCAGCTTGGGTGGGACAACGATCCAAGAGACCCAGTACTTC. Amino acid sequence: CASSLGGTTIQETQYF.

The rearrangement uses TRBV11-2 and TRBJ2-2; D is undetermined. CDR3 length equals 12 residues. Germline CDR1 and CDR2: SGHAT and FQNNGV. Trimming stripped 2 bases from V and 6 bases from J, with 4 bases between. The DNA of the CDR3 is TGTGCCAGCAGCTTATTAGCCGGGGAGCTGTTTTTT. It codes for CASSLLAGELFF.

The DNA of the CDR3 is TGTGCCAGCAGCTTAAACCGGCCCTTGACAGGGTCGGATGGCTACACCTTC. Amino acids: CASSLNRPLTGSDGYTF. The rearrangement links TRBV7-2 to TRBJ1-2; 7 positions match TRBD1. CDR3 length: 17 residues. The V gene's germline CDR1 is SGHTA and CDR2 FQGNSA. V lost 2 bases to trimming and J lost 6 bases; unmatched junction nucleotides: 15.

The V call is TRBV7-2, the J call TRBJ2-1; 9 nucleotides align to TRBD1. The germline V gene has CDR1 SGHTA and CDR2 FQGNSA. V shed 5 bases and J 9 bases; nucleotides not matched to a gene: 5. This CDR3 has 13 residues. CDR3 bases: TGTGCCAGCAGCGAAAACAGGGGGCCTGAGCAGTTCTTC. Amino acids: CASSENRGPEQFF. The variable domain in full, with the rest retrieved from reference TRBV7-2 and TRBJ2-1, is GAGVSQSPSNKVTEKGKDVELRCDPISGHTALYWYRQSLGQGLEFLIYFQGNSAPDKSGLPSDRFSAERTGGSVSTLTIQRTQQEDSAVYLCASSENRGPEQFFGPGTRLTVL.

This sequence joins TRBV6-6 and TRBJ2-7, with a tentative D call TRBD2 (6 bases). The CDR3 contains 15 residues. Germline loops: CDR1 MNHNY, CDR2 SVGAGI (reference sequence). Trimming removed 6 bases at V and 0 bases at J, with 15 bases between. In DNA form, the CDR3 reads TGTGCCAGCAGGCCCCCCCGGGACTTCTCCTACGAGCAGTACTTC. The encoded protein is CASRPPRDFSYEQYF.

The chain recombines TRBV5-1 with TRBJ2-7; 9 bases match TRBD2. Trimming removed 7 bases from V and 0 bases from J; junction bases left unmatched: 11. CDR1 is SGHRS, CDR2 YFSETQ, per germline. CDR3 length: 16 residues. CDR3 region: CASGAGGGESSYEQYF. In nucleotides, the CDR3 is TGCGCCAGCGGCGCGGGCGGGGGGGAATCCTCCTACGAGCAGTACTTC.